This TCR beta chain was retrieved from a study of blood T cell repertoires in COVID-19. Germline V gene sequence: CDR1 SGHRS, CDR2 YFSETQ. J was trimmed by 1 base and V by 3 bases; bases with no gene match: 5. This CDR3 is built from 16 residues. Libraries were prepared by immunoSEQ multiplex PCR; TCRdb keeps only in-frame clonotypes and omits some of them. The sample lists tens of thousands of clones, roughly 82% occurring once. The sample holds a few counts of this clone. The receptor was derived from a man in his fifties or sixties with active or convalescent COVID-19. The sample comprised peripheral blood. V and J are TRBV5-1 and TRBJ2-5, with 11 bases aligning to TRBD1. The CDR3 protein is CASSSSGTGGQETQYF. The DNA for the CDR3 is TGCGCCAGCAGCTCCTCCGGGACAGGGGGCCAAGAGACCCAGTACTTC.